This T cell receptor (beta chain) was identified in a study of early T cells in non-severe SARS-CoV-2 infection. The overall study: Sequencing was performed on bulk RNA from unsorted whole blood, leaving chains unpaired.

Unique molecular identifiers tagged individual cDNA molecules. TCRdb redid the calling of the 5' RACE reads with MiXCR, one entry per CDR3 protein. There are fewer than 75,000 distinct CDR3 sequences in the sample; around 20% occur only once, and approximately 15% lies in the top ten. Comment on this clonotype: Its matching antigen is unknown.

Trimming pared 0 bases from V and 4 bases from J, leaving 7 bases between. Germline V gene lookup returns CDR1 SGHRS and CDR2 YFSETQ. This CDR3 is 13 amino acids long. Study-level findings and limits: VDJdb matches were skewed toward anti-spike CD8 T cell responses.

The TCR comes from an adult who was a healthcare worker with PCR-confirmed SARS-CoV-2 infection or an uninfected control (not recorded which). V is TRBV5-1 and J is TRBJ2-5; D gene uncertain. The material sequenced was whole blood, taken at baseline. This CDR3 reads CASSLDLRETQYF. CDR3 in DNA: TGCGCCAGCAGCTTGGACCTTCGAGAGACCCAGTACTTC.